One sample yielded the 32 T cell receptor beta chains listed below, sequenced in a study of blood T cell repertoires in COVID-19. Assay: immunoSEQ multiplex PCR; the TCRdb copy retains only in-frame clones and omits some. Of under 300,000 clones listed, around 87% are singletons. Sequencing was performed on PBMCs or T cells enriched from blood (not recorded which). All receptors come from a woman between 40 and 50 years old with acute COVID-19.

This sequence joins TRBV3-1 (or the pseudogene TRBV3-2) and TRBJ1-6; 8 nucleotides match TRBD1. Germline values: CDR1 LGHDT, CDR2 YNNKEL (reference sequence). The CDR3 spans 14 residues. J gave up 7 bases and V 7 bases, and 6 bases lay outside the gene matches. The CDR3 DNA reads TGTGCCAGCACCCTGAGGACAGGGAATTCACCCCTCCACTTT. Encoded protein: CASTLRTGNSPLHF.

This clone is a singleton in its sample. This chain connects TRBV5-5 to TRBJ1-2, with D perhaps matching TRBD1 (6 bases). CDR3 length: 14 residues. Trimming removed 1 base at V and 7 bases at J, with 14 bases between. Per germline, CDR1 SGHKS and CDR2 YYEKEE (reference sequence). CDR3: CASSLSRTAPGYTF. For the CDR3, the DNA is TGTGCCAGCAGCTTGTCCAGGACAGCCCCTGGCTACACCTTC.

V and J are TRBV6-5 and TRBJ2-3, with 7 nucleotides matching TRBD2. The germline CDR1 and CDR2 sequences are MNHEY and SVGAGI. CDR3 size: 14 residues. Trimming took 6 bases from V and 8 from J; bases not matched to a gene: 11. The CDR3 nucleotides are TGTGCCAGCAGCTCTAACGGGGGGAGGGCTACGCAGTATTTT. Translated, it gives CASSSNGGRATQYF.

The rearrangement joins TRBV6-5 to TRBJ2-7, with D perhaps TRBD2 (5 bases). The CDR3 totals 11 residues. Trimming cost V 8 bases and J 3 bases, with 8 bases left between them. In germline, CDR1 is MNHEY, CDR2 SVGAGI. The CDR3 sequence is CASRENYEQYF. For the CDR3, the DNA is TGTGCCAGCCGGGAAAACTACGAGCAGTACTTC.

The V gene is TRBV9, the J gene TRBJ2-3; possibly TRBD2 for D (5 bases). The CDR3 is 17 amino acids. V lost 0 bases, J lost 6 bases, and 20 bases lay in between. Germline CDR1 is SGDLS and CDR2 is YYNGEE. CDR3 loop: CASSVGLRRGKADTQYF. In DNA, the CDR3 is TGTGCCAGCAGCGTAGGGCTGCGTCGGGGAAAGGCGGATACGCAGTATTTT.

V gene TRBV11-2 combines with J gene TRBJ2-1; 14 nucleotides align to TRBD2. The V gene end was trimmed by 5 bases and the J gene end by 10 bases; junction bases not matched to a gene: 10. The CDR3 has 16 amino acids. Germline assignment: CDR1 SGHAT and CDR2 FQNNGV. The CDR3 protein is CASSLRTSGRPLEQFF. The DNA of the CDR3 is TGTGCCAGCAGCCTCCGGACTAGCGGGAGGCCTTTGGAGCAGTTCTTC. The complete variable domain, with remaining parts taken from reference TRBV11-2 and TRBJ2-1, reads EAGVAQSPRYKIIEKRQSVAFWCNPISGHATLYWYQQILGQGPKLLIQFQNNGVVDDSQLPKDRFSAERLKGVDSTLKIQPAKLEDSAVYLCASSLRTSGRPLEQFFGPGTRLTVL.

The CDR3 protein is CASSPGQGNKETQYF. In DNA, the CDR3 is TGTGCCAGCAGCCCGGGACAGGGGAATAAGGAGACCCAGTACTTC. The chain uses TRBV7-2 and TRBJ2-5; 10 positions match TRBD1. The CDR3 is made up of 15 amino acids. V dropped 5 bases and J dropped 5; count of bases not matched to a gene: 8. Germline CDR1 and CDR2: SGHTA and FQGNSA.

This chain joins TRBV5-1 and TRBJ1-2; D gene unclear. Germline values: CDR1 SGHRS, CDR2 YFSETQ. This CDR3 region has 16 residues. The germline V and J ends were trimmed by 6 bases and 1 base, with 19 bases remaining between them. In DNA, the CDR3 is TGCGCCAGCAAGGGTTCAGTAGAGGGAGTTAACTATGGCTACACCTTC. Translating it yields CASKGSVEGVNYGYTF.

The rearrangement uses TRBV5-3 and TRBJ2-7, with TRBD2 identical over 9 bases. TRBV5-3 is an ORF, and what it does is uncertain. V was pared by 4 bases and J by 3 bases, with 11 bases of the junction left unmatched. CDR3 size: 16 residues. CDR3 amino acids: CARSTSTSGLCYEQYF. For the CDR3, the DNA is TGTGCCAGAAGCACCTCGACTAGCGGTTTATGCTACGAGCAGTACTTC.

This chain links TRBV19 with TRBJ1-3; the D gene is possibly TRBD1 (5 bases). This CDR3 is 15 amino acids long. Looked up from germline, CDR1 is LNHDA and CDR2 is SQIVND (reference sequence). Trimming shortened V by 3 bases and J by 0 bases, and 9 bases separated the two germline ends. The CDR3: CASSMSGGSGNTIYF. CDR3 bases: TGTGCCAGTAGTATGTCCGGGGGCTCTGGAAACACCATATATTTT.

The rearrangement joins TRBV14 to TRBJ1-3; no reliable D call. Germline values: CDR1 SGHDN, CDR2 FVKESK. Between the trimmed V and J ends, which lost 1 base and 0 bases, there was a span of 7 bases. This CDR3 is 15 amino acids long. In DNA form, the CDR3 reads TGTGCCAGCAGCCAAGGGCGGATCTCTGGAAACACCATATATTTT. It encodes CASSQGRISGNTIYF.

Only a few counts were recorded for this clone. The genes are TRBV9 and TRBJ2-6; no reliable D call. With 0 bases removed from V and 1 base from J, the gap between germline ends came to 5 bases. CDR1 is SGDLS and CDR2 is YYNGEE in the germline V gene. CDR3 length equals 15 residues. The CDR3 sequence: CASSVASSGANVLTF. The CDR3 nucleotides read TGTGCCAGCAGCGTAGCATCATCTGGGGCCAACGTCCTGACTTTC.

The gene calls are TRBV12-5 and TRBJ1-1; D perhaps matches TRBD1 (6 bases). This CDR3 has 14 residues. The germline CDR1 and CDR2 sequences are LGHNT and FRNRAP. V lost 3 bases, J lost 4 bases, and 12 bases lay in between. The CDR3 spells CASGFSQGFTEAFF. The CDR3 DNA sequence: TGTGCTAGTGGTTTTTCGCAGGGGTTCACTGAAGCTTTCTTT.

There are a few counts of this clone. The CDR3 DNA reads as TGTGCCAGCAGTATCTCCGGTCAATCCTACGAGCAGTACTTC. Its translation: CASSISGQSYEQYF. The V call is TRBV28, the J call TRBJ2-7; D gene unclear. Germline CDR1 MDHEN, CDR2 SYDVKM. The V end was cut by 5 bases, the J end by 1 base, with 12 bases between. The length of the CDR3 is 14 residues.

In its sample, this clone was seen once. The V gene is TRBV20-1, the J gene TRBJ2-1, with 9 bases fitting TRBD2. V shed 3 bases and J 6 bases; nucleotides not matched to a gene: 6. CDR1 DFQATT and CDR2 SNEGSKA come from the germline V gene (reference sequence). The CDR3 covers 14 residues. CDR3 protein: CSASGLAGSNEQFF. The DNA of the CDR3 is TGCAGTGCTAGTGGTCTAGCGGGAAGCAATGAGCAGTTCTTC.

CDR3 bases: TGTGCCTGGAACCCGGGGGGACTAGCAGTCGAGCAGTACTTC. Translated: CAWNPGGLAVEQYF. The chain uses TRBV30 and TRBJ2-7; TRBD2 matches 9 bases. This CDR3 is 14 amino acids long. V shed 4 bases, J shed 6 bases, and the junction held 10 bases outside the gene matches. Germline lookup yields CDR1 GTSNPN and CDR2 SVGIG (reference sequence).

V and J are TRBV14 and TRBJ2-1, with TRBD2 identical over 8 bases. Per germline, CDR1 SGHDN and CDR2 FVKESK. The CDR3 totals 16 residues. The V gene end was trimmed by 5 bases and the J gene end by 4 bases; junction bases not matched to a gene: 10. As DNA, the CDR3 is TGTGCCAGCAGCAGTATAGCGGGAAGATTATACAATGAGCAGTTCTTC. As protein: CASSSIAGRLYNEQFF.

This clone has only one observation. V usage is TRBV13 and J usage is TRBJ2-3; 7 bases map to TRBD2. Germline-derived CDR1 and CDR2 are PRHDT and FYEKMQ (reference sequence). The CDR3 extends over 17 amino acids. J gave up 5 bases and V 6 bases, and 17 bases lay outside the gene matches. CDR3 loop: CASSSGLAGVGRDTQYF. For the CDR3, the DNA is TGTGCCAGCAGTTCCGGACTTGCGGGAGTGGGTAGAGATACGCAGTATTTT.

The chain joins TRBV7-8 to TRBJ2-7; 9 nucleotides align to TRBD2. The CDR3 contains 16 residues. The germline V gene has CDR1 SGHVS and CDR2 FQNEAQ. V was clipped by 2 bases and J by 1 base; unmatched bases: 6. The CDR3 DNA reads TGTGCCAGCAGCTTACTACCTAGCGGGACGTCCTACGAGCAGTACTTC. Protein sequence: CASSLLPSGTSYEQYF.

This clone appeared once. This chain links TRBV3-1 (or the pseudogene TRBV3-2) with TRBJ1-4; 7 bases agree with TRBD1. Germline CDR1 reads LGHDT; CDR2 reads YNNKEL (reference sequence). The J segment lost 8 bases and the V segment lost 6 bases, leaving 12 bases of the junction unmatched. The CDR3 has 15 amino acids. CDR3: CASSRRQGGVEKLFF. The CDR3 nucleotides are TGTGCCAGCAGTAGAAGACAGGGAGGTGTGGAAAAACTGTTTTTT.

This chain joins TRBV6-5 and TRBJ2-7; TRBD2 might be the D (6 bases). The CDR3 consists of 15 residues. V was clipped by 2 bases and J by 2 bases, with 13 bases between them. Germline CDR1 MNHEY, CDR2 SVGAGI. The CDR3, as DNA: TGTGCCAGCAGTTACGGGTCGCGGGATGCCTACGAGCAGTACTTC. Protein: CASSYGSRDAYEQYF.

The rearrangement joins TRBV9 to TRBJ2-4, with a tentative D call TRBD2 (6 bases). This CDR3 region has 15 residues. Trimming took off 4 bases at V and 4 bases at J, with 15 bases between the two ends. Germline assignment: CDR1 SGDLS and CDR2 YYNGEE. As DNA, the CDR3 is TGTGCCAGCAGCCCCCTCAGCGGGTGGAAAAACATTCAGTACTTC. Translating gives CASSPLSGWKNIQYF.

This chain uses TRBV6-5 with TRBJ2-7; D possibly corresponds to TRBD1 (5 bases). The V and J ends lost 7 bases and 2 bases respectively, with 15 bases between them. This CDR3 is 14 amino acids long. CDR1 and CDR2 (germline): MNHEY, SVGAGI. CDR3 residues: CASKSQQGPYEQYF. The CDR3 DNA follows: TGTGCCAGCAAGTCCCAGCAGGGCCCCTACGAGCAGTACTTC.

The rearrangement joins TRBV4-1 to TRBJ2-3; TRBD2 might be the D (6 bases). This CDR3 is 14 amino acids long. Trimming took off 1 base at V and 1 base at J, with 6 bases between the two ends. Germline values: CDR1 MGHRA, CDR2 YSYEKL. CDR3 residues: CASSQAGGTDTQYF. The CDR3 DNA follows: TGCGCCAGCAGCCAAGCGGGAGGCACAGATACGCAGTATTTT.

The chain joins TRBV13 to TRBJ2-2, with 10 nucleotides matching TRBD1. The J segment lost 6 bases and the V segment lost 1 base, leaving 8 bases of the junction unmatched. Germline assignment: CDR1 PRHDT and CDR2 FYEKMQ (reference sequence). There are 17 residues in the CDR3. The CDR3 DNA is TGTGCCAGCAGCTTAGCTGTCATGGGACAGGGGTCCGGGGAGCTGTTTTTT. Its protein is CASSLAVMGQGSGELFF.

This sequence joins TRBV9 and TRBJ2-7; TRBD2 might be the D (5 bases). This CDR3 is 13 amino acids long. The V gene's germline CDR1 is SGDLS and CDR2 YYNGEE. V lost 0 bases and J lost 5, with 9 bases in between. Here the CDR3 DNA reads TGTGCCAGCAGCGTAGGGGCGGGCAACGAGCAGTACTTC. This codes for CASSVGAGNEQYF.

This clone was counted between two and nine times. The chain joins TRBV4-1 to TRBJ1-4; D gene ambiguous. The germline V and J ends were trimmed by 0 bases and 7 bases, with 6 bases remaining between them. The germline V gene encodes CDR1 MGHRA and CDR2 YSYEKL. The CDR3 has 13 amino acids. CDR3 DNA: TGCGCCAGCAGCCAAGATGCGGTTGAAAAACTGTTTTTT. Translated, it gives CASSQDAVEKLFF.

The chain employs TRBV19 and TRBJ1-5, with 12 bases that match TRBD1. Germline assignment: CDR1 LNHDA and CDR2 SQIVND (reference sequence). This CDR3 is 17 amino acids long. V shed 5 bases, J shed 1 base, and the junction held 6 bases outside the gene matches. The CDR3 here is CASSGGTGGVSNQPQHF. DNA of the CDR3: TGTGCCAGTAGTGGGGGGACAGGGGGCGTCAGCAATCAGCCCCAGCATTTT.

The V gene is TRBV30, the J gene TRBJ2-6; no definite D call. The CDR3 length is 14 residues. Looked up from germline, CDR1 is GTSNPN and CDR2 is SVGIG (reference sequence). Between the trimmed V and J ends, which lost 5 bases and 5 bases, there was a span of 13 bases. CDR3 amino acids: CAWGETFRANVLTF. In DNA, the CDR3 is TGTGCCTGGGGAGAGACATTTAGGGCCAACGTCCTGACTTTC.

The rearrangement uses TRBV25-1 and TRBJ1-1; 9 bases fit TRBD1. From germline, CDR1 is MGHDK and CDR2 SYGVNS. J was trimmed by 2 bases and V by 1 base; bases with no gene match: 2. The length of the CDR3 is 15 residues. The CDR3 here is CASSELGQGNTEAFF. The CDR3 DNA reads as TGTGCCAGCAGTGAATTGGGACAGGGAAACACTGAAGCTTTCTTT.

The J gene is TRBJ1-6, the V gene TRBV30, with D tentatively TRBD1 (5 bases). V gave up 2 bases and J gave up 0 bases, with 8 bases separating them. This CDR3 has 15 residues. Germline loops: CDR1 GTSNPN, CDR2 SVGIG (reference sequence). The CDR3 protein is CAWSYDSSYNSPLHF. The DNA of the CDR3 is TGTGCCTGGAGTTATGACAGCTCCTATAATTCACCCCTCCACTTT.

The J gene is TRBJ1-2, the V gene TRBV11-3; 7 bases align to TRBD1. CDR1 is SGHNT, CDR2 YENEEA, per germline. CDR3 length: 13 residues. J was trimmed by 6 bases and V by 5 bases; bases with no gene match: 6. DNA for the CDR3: TGTGCCAGCAGCGGGTACAGGGGCAATGGCTACACCTTC. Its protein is CASSGYRGNGYTF.